This T cell receptor beta chain came from a study of cytomegalovirus exposure and HLA in healthy donors. Study-wide results and limits: In a later analysis, TCR beta V- and J-gene trimming showed a link to a missense DCLRE1C variant. The study listed under 200 cytomegalovirus-associated TCR beta chains. Other equally common chains were less clonally expanded than HLA-associated TCR beta chains, a later analysis showed.

PCR was performed using 60 Vbeta and 13 Jbeta primers. This table comes from immunoSEQ multiplex PCR, and its TCRdb copy is limited to in-frame clones, with some not included. This sample has 150,000 or so clones, with approximately 72% found just once. In this sample, this clone turned up a few times. Its target is not known. This donor's file did not include a recorded CMV serostatus. The receptor was isolated from a human donor in good health. Sequencing input: PBMCs.

The CDR3 sequence: CAWRLRGPEAFF. The CDR3 DNA follows: TGTGCCTGGAGGCTCAGGGGGCCTGAAGCTTTCTTT. This chain links TRBV30 with TRBJ1-1; 8 bases align to TRBD1. Germline V lookup: CDR1 GTSNPN, CDR2 SVGIG (reference sequence). The CDR3 covers 12 residues. The trim removed 3 bases at V and 6 bases at J, leaving 3 bases unmatched.